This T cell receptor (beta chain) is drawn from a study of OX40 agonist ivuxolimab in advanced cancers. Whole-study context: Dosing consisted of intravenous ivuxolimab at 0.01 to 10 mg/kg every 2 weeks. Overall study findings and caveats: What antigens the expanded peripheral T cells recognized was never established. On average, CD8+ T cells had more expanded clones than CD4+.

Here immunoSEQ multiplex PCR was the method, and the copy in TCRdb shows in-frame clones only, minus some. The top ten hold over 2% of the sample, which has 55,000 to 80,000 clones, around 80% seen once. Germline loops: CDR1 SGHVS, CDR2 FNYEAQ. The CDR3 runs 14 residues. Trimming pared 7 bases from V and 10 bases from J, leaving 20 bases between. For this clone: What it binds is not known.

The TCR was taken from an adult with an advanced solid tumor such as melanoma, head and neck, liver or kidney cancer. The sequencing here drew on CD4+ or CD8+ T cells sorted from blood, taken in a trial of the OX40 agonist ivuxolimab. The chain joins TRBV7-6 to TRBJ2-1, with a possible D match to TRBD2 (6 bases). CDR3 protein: CASTLNWGDGEQFF. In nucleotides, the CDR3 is TGTGCCAGCACACTGAATTGGGGGGATGGGGAGCAGTTCTTC.